A single sample gave rise to the 17 T cell receptor beta chains below, sequenced in a study of CD8+CD57+ T cells in acquired aplastic anemia. Profiles of TCR beta VDJ and CDR3 were generated from a genomic DNA template. TCRdb redid the calling of the reads with MiXCR, one entry per CDR3 protein. The sample holds more than 150,000 distinct CDR3 sequences, less than 55% seen once. The source material was sorted CD4+, CD8+, or CD8+CD57+ T cells (not recorded which) from PBMCs. The receptor source for this set is a human donor in good health.

This clonotype was counted a few times. This chain connects TRBV7-9 to TRBJ1-1; possibly TRBD1 for D (6 bases). V lost 3 bases and J 3 bases, leaving 11 bases between the germline ends. The CDR3 runs 14 residues. Germline values: CDR1 SEHNR, CDR2 FQNEAQ (reference sequence). The CDR3 is CASSFAGADTEAFF. CDR3 in DNA: TGTGCCAGCAGCTTCGCGGGGGCGGACACTGAAGCTTTCTTT.

The table lists this clonotype with many counts. This rearrangement joins TRBV12-3 or TRBV12-4 to TRBJ1-3, with D tentatively TRBD1 (6 bases). Trimming stripped 6 bases from V and 3 bases from J, with 15 bases between. The CDR3 sequence is 15 residues long. The CDR3: CASRPQGDSGNTIYF. The CDR3 DNA is TGTGCCAGCAGACCACAGGGTGACAGTGGAAACACCATATATTTT.

This clonotype showed up many times. This chain joins TRBV4-1 and TRBJ2-7; a weak D match, TRBD2 (7 bases). Germline V gene lookup returns CDR1 MGHRA and CDR2 YSYEKL. The CDR3 is 15 residues long. The germline V and J ends were trimmed by 3 bases and 5 bases, with 17 bases remaining between them. CDR3 in DNA: TGCGCCAGCAGCCAGAGGGGGGAGGGCCTGGACGAGCAGTACTTC. This gives the protein CASSQRGEGLDEQYF.

This chain links TRBV19 with TRBJ1-2, with TRBD1 identical over 8 bases. The CDR3 contains 14 residues. Unmatched junction bases numbered 6, after V lost 3 bases and J lost 6 bases. In germline, CDR1 is LNHDA, CDR2 SQIVND (reference sequence). Here the CDR3 DNA reads TGTGCCAGTAGTATGATGGGACAGGTAGATGGCTACACCTTC. Translation: CASSMMGQVDGYTF.

The chain uses TRBV27 and TRBJ1-4, with unresolved D. CDR3 length equals 13 residues. V lost 5 bases, J lost 4 bases, and 8 bases lay in between. Germline CDR1 MNHEY, CDR2 SMNVEV (reference sequence). The CDR3 region is CASSRAYNEKLFF. In nucleotides, the CDR3 is TGTGCCAGCAGTAGGGCCTATAATGAAAAACTGTTTTTT. Full variable domain (rest looked up from reference TRBV27 and TRBJ1-4): EAQVTQNPRYLITVTGKKLTVTCSQNMNHEYMSWYRQDPGLGLRQIYYSMNVEVTDKGDVPEGYKVSRKEKRNFPLILESPSPNQTSLYFCASSRAYNEKLFFGSGTQLSVL.

This rearrangement joins TRBV19 to TRBJ1-2; D might be TRBD1 (5 bases). The CDR3 has 13 residues. Germline CDR1 reads LNHDA; CDR2 reads SQIVND (reference sequence). V dropped 1 base and J dropped 8 bases, with 11 bases sitting between them. CDR3 DNA: TGTGCCAGTAGTATAGTCCACGGGGCCGGCTACACCTTC. The encoded protein is CASSIVHGAGYTF.

The rearrangement uses TRBV2 and TRBJ2-7; D gene uncertain. CDR1 is SNHLY, CDR2 FYNNEI, per germline. V lost 2 bases, J lost 2 bases, and 4 bases lay in between. CDR3 length equals 12 residues. The chain's CDR3 is CASSERAYEQYF. The CDR3 bases are TGTGCCAGCAGTGAACGGGCCTACGAGCAGTACTTC.

This clonotype showed up many times. The chain joins TRBV20-1 to TRBJ2-7; 14 bases are shared with TRBD2. There are 16 residues in the CDR3. The germline gives CDR1 DFQATT, CDR2 SNEGSKA (reference sequence). The junction had 10 bases not matched to a gene; V was cut back by 5 bases and J by 4 bases. Here the CDR3 DNA reads TGCAGTGCTTCTCGTCGCGGGACTAGCGGGGGATACGAGCAGTACTTC. Amino acid sequence: CSASRRGTSGGYEQYF.

The chain has TRBV2 and TRBJ2-7; 8 bases fit TRBD1. This CDR3 region has 18 residues. Germline V gene data show CDR1 as SNHLY and CDR2 as FYNNEI. The V segment lost 2 bases and the J segment 4 bases; nucleotides outside the gene matches: 16. CDR3 sequence reads: CASSEPGQVPFLAYEQYF. The CDR3 DNA follows: TGTGCCAGCAGTGAACCGGGACAGGTCCCCTTCTTGGCTTACGAGCAGTACTTC.

There are many counts of this clonotype. V gene TRBV7-2 combines with J gene TRBJ2-1; D is undetermined. There are 15 residues in the CDR3. Germline V gives CDR1 SGHTA, CDR2 FQGNSA. V was cut by 5 bases and J by 9 bases, with 20 bases left in between. The CDR3 DNA sequence: TGTGCCAGCAGCAGCAGGACGGCGCTCTGGGGTGAGCAGTTCTTC. Residues: CASSSRTALWGEQFF.

A remark on this clonotype: This sequence may be a read error, since a much larger clone differs from it by one base. This chain's CDR3 is CASSLDPGLDRDLFF. The CDR3 DNA follows: TGTGCCAGCAGCTTGGATCCAGGACTGGACCGGGATCTGTTTTTT. The chain employs TRBV5-8 and TRBJ2-2; a weak D match, TRBD2 (5 bases). The CDR3 has 15 amino acids. Germline lookup yields CDR1 SGHTS and CDR2 YDEGEE. The complete variable domain, with remaining parts taken from reference TRBV5-8 and TRBJ2-2, reads EAGVTQSPTHLIKTRGQQATLRCSPISGHTSVYWYQQALGLGLQFLLWYDEGEERNRGNFPPRFSGRQFPNYSSELNVNALELEDSALYLCASSLDPGLDRDLFFGEGSRLTVL.

The rearrangement uses TRBV7-9 and TRBJ2-7, with D unclear. Germline-derived CDR1 and CDR2 are SEHNR and FQNEAQ (reference sequence). The length of the CDR3 is 14 residues. Deletions cut 3 bases from V and 2 bases from J, with 11 bases between. The CDR3 DNA follows: TGTGCCAGCAGCTTTAGGACGGAAGCCTACGAGCAGTACTTC. Translated, it gives CASSFRTEAYEQYF. Full variable domain (remainder filled in from reference TRBV7-9 and TRBJ2-7): DTGVSQNPRHKITKRGQNVTFRCDPISEHNRLYWYRQTLGQGPEFLTYFQNEAQLEKSRLLSDRFSAERPKGSFSTLEIQRTEQGDSAMYLCASSFRTEAYEQYFGPGTRLTVT.

This clonotype was detected ten times or more. At one of its ends the junction is not consistent with the germline gene, which may arise from a read error. The rearrangement uses TRBV12-3 or TRBV12-4 and TRBJ2-1; 7 bases align to TRBD1. CDR3 length: 14 residues. The CDR3, as DNA: TGTGCCAGCAGTCTAGGGGGCCAGACCCCTCGCTTCGACTTC. Translating gives CASSLGGQTPRFDF.

Note on this clonotype: Germline and junction disagree at one end, which may indicate a read error. The rearrangement joins TRBV15 to TRBJ2-5, with a possible D match to TRBD2 (6 bases). There are 14 residues in the CDR3. CDR1 is LNHNV and CDR2 is YYDKDF in the germline V gene (reference sequence). The CDR3 DNA follows: TGTGCCGCCAGCAGAGATTCGGGCGGGGAGGCCCAGTACTTC. Translating it yields CAASRDSGGEAQYF.

This clonotype was seen a handful of times. The chain carries TRBV10-3 and TRBJ1-6; 7 nucleotides match TRBD1. The CDR3 is 13 residues long. V lost 6 bases and J lost 9; bases outside the gene matches: 5. Germline V gene data show CDR1 as ENHRY and CDR2 as SYGVKD. CDR3 protein: CAISRDRGSPLHF. Written as DNA, the CDR3 is TGTGCCATCAGCCGGGACAGAGGTTCACCCCTCCACTTT.

This chain connects TRBV24-1 to TRBJ1-4; 9 bases match TRBD1. Germline V gene lookup returns CDR1 KGHDR and CDR2 SFDVKD. The CDR3 sequence is 15 residues long. V gave up 3 bases and J gave up 8 bases; unmatched junction bases: 6. The CDR3 sequence is CATSDHRGLEEKLFF. The CDR3 DNA reads TGTGCCACCAGTGATCACAGGGGGCTGGAAGAAAAACTGTTTTTT.

This clonotype was observed many times. Here the CDR3 reads CASSLDLNGRIQETQYF. CDR3 bases: TGTGCCAGCAGCTTGGACCTCAATGGAAGGATCCAAGAGACCCAGTACTTC. The chain has TRBV5-5 and TRBJ2-5, with unresolved D. The CDR3 length is 17 residues. Looked up from germline, CDR1 is SGHKS and CDR2 is YYEKEE (reference sequence). Trimming stripped 0 bases from V and 1 base from J, with 16 bases between.